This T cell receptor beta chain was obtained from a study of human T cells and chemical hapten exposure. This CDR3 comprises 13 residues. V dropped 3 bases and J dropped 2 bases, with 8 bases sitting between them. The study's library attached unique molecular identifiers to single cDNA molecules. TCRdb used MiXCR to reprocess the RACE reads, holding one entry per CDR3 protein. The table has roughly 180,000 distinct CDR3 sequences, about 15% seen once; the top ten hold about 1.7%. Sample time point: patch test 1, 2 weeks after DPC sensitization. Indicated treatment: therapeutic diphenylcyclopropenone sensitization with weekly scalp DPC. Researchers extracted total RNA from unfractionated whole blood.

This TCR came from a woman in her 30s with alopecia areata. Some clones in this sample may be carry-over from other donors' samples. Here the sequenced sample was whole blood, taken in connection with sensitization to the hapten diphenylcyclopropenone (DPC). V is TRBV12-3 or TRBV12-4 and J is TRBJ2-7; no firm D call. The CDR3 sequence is CASSLVVTYEQYF. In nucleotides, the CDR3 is TGTGCCAGCAGTTTGGTAGTGACCTACGAGCAGTACTTC.